The 30 T cell receptor beta chains below all came from one sample that was sequenced in a study of type 1 regulatory T cells. Broader study findings: Compared with non-type 1 regulatory T cells, type 1 regulatory T cells showed a more restricted TCR repertoire.

TCRdb fed the reads into MiXCR, producing one record per CDR3 protein. The table lists about 71,000 distinct CDR3 sequences, 20% of them singletons. What these receptors recognize is not known. Sample: cultured type 1 regulatory T (Tr1) cells, either the whole culture or a sorted fraction (not recorded which). Receptors originate from a human donor in good health.

The chain recombines TRBV27 with TRBJ2-1; 13 bases are shared with TRBD2. CDR1 is MNHEY and CDR2 is SMNVEV in the germline V gene (reference sequence). V dropped 0 bases and J dropped 7; count of bases not matched to a gene: 3. The CDR3 consists of 16 residues. CDR3 nucleotides: TGTGCCAGCAGTTTATCGTCGACTAGCGGGAGGAATGAGCAGTTCTTC. It codes for CASSLSSTSGRNEQFF.

J is TRBJ2-1 and V is TRBV5-1; the D gene is possibly TRBD2 (6 bases). Germline CDR1 is SGHRS and CDR2 is YFSETQ. V was cut by 7 bases and J by 5 bases, with 13 bases left in between. The CDR3 contains 13 residues. The CDR3 spells CASRRGQHNEQFF. CDR3 sequence (DNA): TGCGCCAGCCGGAGGGGTCAGCACAATGAGCAGTTCTTC.

This CDR3 reads CASTVKGGTEAFF. The CDR3 bases are TGTGCCAGCACCGTTAAGGGGGGCACTGAAGCTTTCTTT. This chain links TRBV12-3 or TRBV12-4 with TRBJ1-1; D possibly corresponds to TRBD1 (6 bases). V gave up 7 bases and J gave up 4 bases, with 13 bases separating them. CDR3 length equals 13 residues.

This clonotype was counted between two and nine times. The chain links TRBV28 to TRBJ1-1, with no clear D. CDR1 MDHEN and CDR2 SYDVKM come from the germline V gene. V lost 3 bases and J lost 4, with 6 bases in between. The CDR3 is 12 residues long. CDR3 nucleotide sequence: TGTGCCAGCAGTTTGCCAGCCACTGAAGCTTTCTTT. It specifies CASSLPATEAFF.

The V call is TRBV4-2, the J call TRBJ1-1; D remains ambiguous. Trimming pared 7 bases from V and 0 bases from J, leaving 9 bases between. The CDR3 is made up of 13 amino acids. Looked up from germline, CDR1 is LGHNA and CDR2 is YNFKEQ. DNA for the CDR3: TGTGCCAGCAAGGTACAGCTGAACACTGAAGCTTTCTTT. Translation: CASKVQLNTEAFF.

The sample holds many counts of this clonotype. The rearrangement links TRBV12-3 or TRBV12-4 to TRBJ2-1, with 7 nucleotides matching TRBD2. V lost 8 bases and J lost 1; bases outside the gene matches: 11. This CDR3 contains 16 residues. CDR3 sequence: CASVGNFGRSYNEQFF. The CDR3 nucleotides are TGTGCCAGCGTAGGTAACTTCGGGAGGTCCTACAATGAGCAGTTCTTC.

The chain is built from TRBV29-1 and TRBJ2-3, with a tentative D call TRBD1 (6 bases). V was clipped by 7 bases and J by 6 bases, with 14 bases between them. The germline V gene encodes CDR1 SQVTM and CDR2 ANQGSEA. This CDR3 spans 12 amino acids. This CDR3 reads CSAFRQVDTQYF. The CDR3 DNA sequence: TGCAGCGCTTTTCGACAGGTCGATACGCAGTATTTT.

This chain links TRBV20-1 with TRBJ1-1, with TRBD1 matching 11 bases. The CDR3 is made up of 13 amino acids. The V gene end was trimmed by 5 bases and the J gene end by 5 bases; junction bases not matched to a gene: 4. Looked up from germline, CDR1 is DFQATT and CDR2 is SNEGSKA (reference sequence). CDR3 protein: CSAGQGARTEAFF. The CDR3 DNA sequence: TGCAGTGCTGGACAGGGGGCCAGGACTGAAGCTTTCTTT.

With regard to this clonotype: At one of its ends the junction is not consistent with the germline gene, which may arise from a read error. V usage is TRBV7-7 and J usage is TRBJ1-1; D remains unclear. CDR3 length: 15 amino acids. Per germline, CDR1 SSHAT and CDR2 FNYEAQ (reference sequence). The CDR3 DNA sequence: TGTGCTAGCAGCTTAGATGCAGGAAAGAACACTGAAGCTTTCTTT. Its protein product is CASSLDAGKNTEAFF.

Comment on this clonotype: Compared with germline, one end of the junction differs, possibly owing to a read error. V is TRBV5-1 and J is TRBJ2-3, with D perhaps TRBD1 (5 bases). Germline CDR1 reads SGHRS; CDR2 reads YFSETQ. This CDR3 is 15 amino acids long. The CDR3 coding sequence is TGCGCCAGCAGTTTGGACACCTCTTCCACAGATACGCAGTATTTT. This codes for CASSLDTSSTDTQYF.

This clonotype was detected only a few times. The V gene is TRBV12-3 or TRBV12-4, the J gene TRBJ2-2, with 11 bases fitting TRBD2. The CDR3 is made up of 16 amino acids. The junction had 4 bases not matched to a gene; V was cut back by 0 bases and J by 7 bases. The CDR3: CASSLAALAGVGELFF. The CDR3 DNA sequence: TGTGCCAGCAGTTTAGCGGCACTAGCGGGAGTCGGGGAGCTGTTTTTT.

Only a few counts were recorded for this clonotype. This rearrangement joins TRBV20-1 to TRBJ2-3; D may be TRBD1 or TRBD2 (5 bases each). In germline, CDR1 is DFQATT, CDR2 SNEGSKA (reference sequence). Deletions cut 6 bases from V and 3 bases from J, with 16 bases between. The CDR3 is 14 amino acids. CDR3 sequence: CSAPLNGGTDTQYF. CDR3 DNA: TGCAGTGCCCCACTCAATGGGGGAACAGATACGCAGTATTTT.

The chain couples TRBV29-1 to TRBJ1-1; no firm D call. V lost 6 bases, J lost 0 bases, and 5 bases lay in between. The CDR3 length is 11 residues. CDR1 is SQVTM, CDR2 ANQGSEA, per germline. The CDR3 DNA sequence: TGCAGCGTCATCATGAACACTGAAGCTTTCTTT. Its protein product is CSVIMNTEAFF. Together with reference TRBV29-1 and TRBJ1-1, the CDR3 gives the full variable domain: SAVISQKPSRDICQRGTSLTIQCQVDSQVTMMFWYRQQPGQSLTLIATANQGSEATYESGFVIDKFPISRPNLTFSTLTVSNMSPEDSSIYLCSVIMNTEAFFGQGTRLTVV.

V usage is TRBV5-1 and J usage is TRBJ2-7; TRBD1 aligns across 10 bases. The germline V gene has CDR1 SGHRS and CDR2 YFSETQ. This CDR3 is built from 17 residues. The J segment lost 0 bases and the V segment lost 4 bases, leaving 10 bases of the junction unmatched. The CDR3 reads CASSLIARDRGSYEQYF. The CDR3 bases are TGCGCCAGCAGCCTCATCGCCCGGGACAGGGGCTCCTACGAGCAGTACTTC.

This chain uses TRBV30 with TRBJ2-3, with D unclear. Between the trimmed V and J ends, which lost 2 bases and 0 bases, there was a span of 15 bases. Germline lookup yields CDR1 GTSNPN and CDR2 SVGIG (reference sequence). This CDR3 region has 16 residues. CDR3 DNA sequence: TGTGCCTGGAGTCATACCCTATCTTTGAGCACAGATACGCAGTATTTT. Protein: CAWSHTLSLSTDTQYF. Together with reference TRBV30 and TRBJ2-3, the CDR3 gives the full variable domain: SQTIHQWPATLVQPVGSPLSLECTVEGTSNPNLYWYRQAAGRGLQLLFYSVGIGQISSEVPQNLSASRPQDRQFILSSKKLLLSDSGFYLCAWSHTLSLSTDTQYFGPGTRLTVL.

This clonotype is a singleton in its sample. This likely comes from a read error, as the CDR3 has no conserved phenylalanine or tryptophan at its end. V gene TRBV10-3 combines with J gene TRBJ1-5; D ambiguous. This CDR3 spans 17 amino acids. V was cut by 0 bases and J by 1 base, with 13 bases left in between. The germline V gene has CDR1 ENHRY and CDR2 SYGVKD. Here the CDR3 DNA reads TGTGCCATCAGTGAGTCGACTCCAGGTGGGAGCAATCAGCCCCAGCATTGT. Translating gives CAISESTPGGSNQPQHC.

This clonotype was counted between two and nine times. The chain's CDR3 is CASSSWTPAPYEQYF. The CDR3 DNA is TGTGCCAGCAGTTCTTGGACACCAGCCCCCTACGAGCAGTACTTC. J is TRBJ2-7 and V is TRBV27; weak D call: TRBD1 (5 bases). Between the trimmed V and J ends, which lost 4 bases and 2 bases, there was a span of 15 bases. In germline, CDR1 is MNHEY, CDR2 SMNVEV (reference sequence). There are 15 residues in the CDR3.

The chain couples TRBV5-1 to TRBJ2-2; D uncertain. The CDR3 sequence is 11 residues long. V lost 0 bases to trimming and J lost 11 bases, with 5 bases between them. Germline CDR1 and CDR2: SGHRS and YFSETQ. The CDR3 sequence is CASSLAQELFF. The CDR3 DNA reads TGCGCCAGCAGCTTGGCCCAAGAGCTGTTTTTT.

This clonotype has just a few counts. The chain links TRBV20-1 to TRBJ1-2, with D hard to call. The germline V gene encodes CDR1 DFQATT and CDR2 SNEGSKA (reference sequence). This CDR3 has 13 residues. V lost 3 bases to trimming and J lost 2 bases, with 10 bases between them. CDR3 loop: CSARIRENYGYTF. The CDR3, as DNA: TGCAGTGCTAGGATACGGGAAAACTATGGCTACACCTTC.

As concerns this clonotype: This is likely an artifact of a read error, given a far larger clone one base away. The V and J genes are TRBV3-1 and TRBJ2-1; 10 nucleotides align to TRBD1. V was pared by 4 bases and J by 10 bases, with 10 bases of the junction left unmatched. The germline CDR1 and CDR2 sequences are LGHDT and YNNKEL (reference sequence). This CDR3 is 15 amino acids long. For the CDR3, the DNA is TGTGCCAGCAGCCTGCCGGGACAGGGGTTCTACGAGCAGTTCTTC. It yields the protein CASSLPGQGFYEQFF.

The chain recombines TRBV15 with TRBJ2-4, with D possibly matching TRBD2 (7 bases). The CDR3 has 15 residues. From germline, CDR1 is LNHNV and CDR2 YYDKDF (reference sequence). V was shortened by 0 bases and J by 11 bases, with 17 bases between the two germline ends. CDR3 sequence reads: CATSRERGGSAFQYF. Here the CDR3 DNA reads TGTGCCACCAGCAGAGAGAGGGGGGGATCAGCATTTCAGTACTTC. The full variable domain, with the rest looked up from reference TRBV15 and TRBJ2-4, is DAMVIQNPRYQVTQFGKPVTLSCSQTLNHNVMYWYQQKSSQAPKLLFHYYDKDFNNEADTPDNFQSRRPNTSFCFLDIRSPGLGDTAMYLCATSRERGGSAFQYFGAGTRLSVL.

CDR3 in amino acids: CASVESSNQPQHF. The CDR3, as DNA: TGTGCCAGCGTTGAGAGTAGCAATCAGCCCCAGCATTTT. The J gene is TRBJ1-5, the V gene TRBV6-6; the D is unclear. CDR1 MNHNY and CDR2 SVGAGI come from the germline V gene (reference sequence). Trimming took off 8 bases at V and 0 bases at J, with 8 bases between the two ends. CDR3 length equals 13 residues.

The chain combines TRBV11-2 with TRBJ2-5, with 12 positions matching TRBD1. This CDR3 is 18 amino acids long. Germline V lookup: CDR1 SGHAT, CDR2 FQNNGV. V was clipped by 2 bases and J by 4 bases; unmatched bases: 11. The CDR3 protein is CASSLLLSGTGGAETQYF. The CDR3 DNA sequence: TGTGCCAGCAGCTTACTTTTGTCCGGGACAGGGGGCGCAGAGACCCAGTACTTC.

The genes are TRBV5-1 and TRBJ2-1; D not certain. This CDR3 region has 16 residues. Germline assignment: CDR1 SGHRS and CDR2 YFSETQ. Trimming removed 4 bases at V and 0 bases at J, with 14 bases between. CDR3 sequence reads: CASSPTAQSSYNEQFF. DNA of the CDR3: TGCGCCAGCAGCCCGACGGCCCAGAGCTCCTACAATGAGCAGTTCTTC.

The rearrangement uses TRBV4-2 and TRBJ1-1; 8 nucleotides line up with TRBD1. The CDR3 has 16 amino acids. The junction had 12 bases not matched to a gene; V was cut back by 4 bases and J by 5 bases. Germline V gives CDR1 LGHNA, CDR2 YNFKEQ. The CDR3 protein is CASSPWTGMIETEAFF. CDR3 DNA sequence: TGTGCCAGCAGCCCCTGGACAGGGATGATTGAGACTGAAGCTTTCTTT.

This clonotype was counted only a few times. The J gene is TRBJ1-1, the V gene TRBV30, with unresolved D. V was shortened by 1 base and J by 1 base, with 7 bases between the two germline ends. The germline V gene has CDR1 GTSNPN and CDR2 SVGIG (reference sequence). This CDR3 spans 13 amino acids. This CDR3 is CAWSGRENTEAFF. The CDR3 DNA is TGTGCCTGGAGTGGGCGGGAGAACACTGAAGCTTTCTTT.

The V and J genes are TRBV20-1 and TRBJ2-1; 11 bases match TRBD2. The CDR3 contains 12 residues. Germline lookup yields CDR1 DFQATT and CDR2 SNEGSKA (reference sequence). With V trimmed by 4 bases and J by 15 bases, 8 bases remained unmatched. Written as DNA, the CDR3 is TGCAGTGCTAAAGTAGCGGGAGGGTTGCCGTTCTTC. Translation gives CSAKVAGGLPFF.

The rearrangement joins TRBV20-1 to TRBJ2-3; no firm D call. This CDR3 has 10 residues. V lost 3 bases to trimming and J lost 3 bases, with 1 base between them. Looked up from germline, CDR1 is DFQATT and CDR2 is SNEGSKA (reference sequence). This chain's CDR3 is CSASTDTQYF. The CDR3 coding sequence is TGCAGTGCTAGTACAGATACGCAGTATTTT.

Here the CDR3 reads CASSQGAVGGKNIQYF. The DNA of the CDR3 is TGTGCCAGCAGCCAAGGGGCGGTAGGGGGAAAAAACATTCAGTACTTC. The chain links TRBV3-1 to TRBJ2-4; D may be TRBD1 (6 bases). This CDR3 has 16 amino acids. Germline loops: CDR1 LGHDT, CDR2 YNNKEL (reference sequence). Trimming took 1 base from V and 4 from J, leaving 14 bases between them.

In this sample, this clonotype turned up once. In nucleotides, the CDR3 is TGTGCCATTAAGAAGACTAGCGGGAGTGGCTCTGGGGCCAACGTCCTGACTTTC. Encoded protein: CAIKKTSGSGSGANVLTF. The V call is TRBV10-3, the J call TRBJ2-6, with TRBD2 identical over 12 bases. The V gene's germline CDR1 is ENHRY and CDR2 SYGVKD. This CDR3 has 18 residues. Trimming removed 9 bases from V and 0 bases from J; junction bases left unmatched: 9.